This note documents a single TCR beta chain sequence. The data are from a study of blood T cell repertoires in COVID-19. Across the whole study: The United States, Italy and Spain supplied acute and convalescent COVID-19 samples. In each case, the material was cDNA or gDNA derived from T cells, B-cell-depleted T cells, or PBMCs.

V was pared by 0 bases and J by 3 bases, with 14 bases between. Germline loops: CDR1 SGHDT, CDR2 YYEEEE. The CDR3 is 16 residues long. Methods used by the authors: From reference gene primer amplification, estimates of nucleated cell counts were derived. Profiled with immunoSEQ multiplex PCR; TCRdb holds only in-frame clones, not every one. V, J and clone size are taken as reported in that table, and D and trimming were inferred from the DNA itself. The sample includes about 60,000 clones, roughly 80% of them seen just once. The material sequenced was peripheral blood. The sequence came from a human donor in a cohort sampled during active COVID-19. The V call is TRBV5-6, the J call TRBJ2-3, with D possibly being TRBD1 (6 bases). This chain's CDR3 is CASSLVGDTLTDTQYF. DNA of the CDR3: TGTGCCAGCAGCTTGGTGGGGGACACCTTGACAGATACGCAGTATTTT.